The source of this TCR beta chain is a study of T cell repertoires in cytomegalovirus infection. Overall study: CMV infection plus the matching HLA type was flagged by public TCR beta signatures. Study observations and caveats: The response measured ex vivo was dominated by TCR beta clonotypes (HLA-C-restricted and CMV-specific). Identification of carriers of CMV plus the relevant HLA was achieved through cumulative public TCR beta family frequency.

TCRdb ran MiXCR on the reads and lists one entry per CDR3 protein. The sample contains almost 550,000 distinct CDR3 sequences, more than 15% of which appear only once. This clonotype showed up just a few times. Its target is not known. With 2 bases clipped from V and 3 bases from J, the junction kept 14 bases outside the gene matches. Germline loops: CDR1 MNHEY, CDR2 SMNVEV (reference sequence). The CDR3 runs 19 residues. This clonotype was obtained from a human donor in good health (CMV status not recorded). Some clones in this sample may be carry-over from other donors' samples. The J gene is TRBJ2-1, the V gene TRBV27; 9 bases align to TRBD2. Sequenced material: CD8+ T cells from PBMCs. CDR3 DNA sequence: TGTGCCAGCAGTTTAGCAAATGGGGCGGGGGGGACCTACTACAATGAGCAGTTCTTC. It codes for CASSLANGAGGTYYNEQFF.